This TCR beta chain is drawn from a study of radiotherapy plus CTLA-4 blockade in lung cancer. The CDR3 is 13 residues long. V was trimmed by 0 bases and J by 4 bases, leaving 7 bases between them. The germline V gene has CDR1 SGHRS and CDR2 YFSETQ. Data came from immunoSEQ multiplex PCR; TCRdb stores just in-frame clones and leaves some out. The repertoire includes under 95,000 clones, around 80% of them detected once, and approximately 0.8% sits in the top ten. The TCR originated in a human donor with non-small cell lung cancer who had stable disease on radiotherapy plus ipilimumab. The V gene is TRBV5-1, the J gene TRBJ1-1; the D is unclear. Sequenced here: peripheral blood, sampled from a patient treated with radiotherapy plus ipilimumab. DNA for the CDR3: TGCGCCAGCAGCTTGGGCCTGGTCACTGAAGCTTTCTTT. Encoded protein: CASSLGLVTEAFF.